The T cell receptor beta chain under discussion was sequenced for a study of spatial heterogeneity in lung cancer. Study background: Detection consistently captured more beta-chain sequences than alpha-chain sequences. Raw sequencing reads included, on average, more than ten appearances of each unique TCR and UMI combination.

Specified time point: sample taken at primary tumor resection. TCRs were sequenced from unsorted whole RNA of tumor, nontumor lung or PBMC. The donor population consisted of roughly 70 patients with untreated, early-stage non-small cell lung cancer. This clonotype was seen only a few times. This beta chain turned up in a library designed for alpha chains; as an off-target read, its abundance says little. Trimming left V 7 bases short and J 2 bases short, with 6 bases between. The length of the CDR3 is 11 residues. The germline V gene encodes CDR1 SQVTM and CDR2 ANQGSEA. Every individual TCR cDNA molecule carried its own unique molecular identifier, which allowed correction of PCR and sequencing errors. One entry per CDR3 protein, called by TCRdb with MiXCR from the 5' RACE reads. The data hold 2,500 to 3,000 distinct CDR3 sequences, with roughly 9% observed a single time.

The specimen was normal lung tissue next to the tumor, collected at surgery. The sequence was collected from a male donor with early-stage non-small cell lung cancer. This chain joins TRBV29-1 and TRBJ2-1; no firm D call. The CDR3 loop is CSAEAYNEQFF. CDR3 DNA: TGCAGCGCCGAAGCCTACAATGAGCAGTTCTTC.